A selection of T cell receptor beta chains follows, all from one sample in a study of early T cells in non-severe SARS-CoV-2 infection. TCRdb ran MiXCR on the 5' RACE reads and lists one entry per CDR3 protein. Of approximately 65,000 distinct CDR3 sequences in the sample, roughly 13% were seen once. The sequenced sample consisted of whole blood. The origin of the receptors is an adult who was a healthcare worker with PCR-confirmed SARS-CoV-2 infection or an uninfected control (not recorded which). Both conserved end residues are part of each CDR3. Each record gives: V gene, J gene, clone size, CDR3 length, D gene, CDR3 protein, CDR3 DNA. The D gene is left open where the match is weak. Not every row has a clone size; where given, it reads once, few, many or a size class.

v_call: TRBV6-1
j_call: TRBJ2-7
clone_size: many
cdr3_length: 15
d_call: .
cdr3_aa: CASSPRTEGTYEQYF
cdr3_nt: TGTGCCAGCAGTCCCCGGACAGAAGGGACCTACGAGCAGTACTTC

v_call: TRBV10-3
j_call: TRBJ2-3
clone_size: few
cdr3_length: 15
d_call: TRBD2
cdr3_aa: CAIRPGGDYTDTQYF
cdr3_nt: TGTGCCATCAGGCCCGGGGGGGATTACACAGATACGCAGTATTTT

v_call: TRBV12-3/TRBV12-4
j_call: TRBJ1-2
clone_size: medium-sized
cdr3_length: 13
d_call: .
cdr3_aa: CASSRGQNYGYTF
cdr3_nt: TGTGCCAGCAGTCGGGGACAAAACTATGGCTACACCTTC

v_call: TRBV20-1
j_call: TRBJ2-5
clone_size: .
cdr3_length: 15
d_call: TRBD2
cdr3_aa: CSARDLASGQETQYF
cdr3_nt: TGCAGTGCTAGAGATCTGGCTAGCGGGCAAGAGACCCAGTACTTC

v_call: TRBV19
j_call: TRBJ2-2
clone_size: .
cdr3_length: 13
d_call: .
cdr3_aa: CASSIGNTGELFF
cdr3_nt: TGTGCCAGTAGTATAGGTAACACCGGGGAGCTGTTTTTT

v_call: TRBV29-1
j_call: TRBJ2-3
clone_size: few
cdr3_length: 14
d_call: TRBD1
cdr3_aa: CSVEDRGRPDTQYF
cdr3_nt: TGCAGCGTTGAGGACAGGGGGCGCCCAGATACGCAGTATTTT

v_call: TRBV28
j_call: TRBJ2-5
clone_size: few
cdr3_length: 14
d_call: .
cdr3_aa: CASSSPDRQETQYF
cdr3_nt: TGTGCCAGCAGTTCTCCCGACAGACAAGAGACCCAGTACTTC

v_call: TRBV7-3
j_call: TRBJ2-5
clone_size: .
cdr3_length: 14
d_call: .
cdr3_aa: CASSPTGAQETQYF
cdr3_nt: TGTGCCAGCAGCCCAACAGGAGCCCAAGAGACCCAGTACTTC

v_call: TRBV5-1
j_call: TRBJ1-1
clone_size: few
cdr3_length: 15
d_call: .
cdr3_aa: CASSSLLGLNTEAFF
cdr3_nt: TGCGCCAGCAGCTCTCTATTAGGGCTGAACACTGAAGCTTTCTTT

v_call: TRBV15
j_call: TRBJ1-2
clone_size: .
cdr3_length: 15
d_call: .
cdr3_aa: CATSSGTGGTYGYTF
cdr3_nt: TGTGCCACCAGCAGTGGGACCGGCGGAACCTATGGCTACACCTTC

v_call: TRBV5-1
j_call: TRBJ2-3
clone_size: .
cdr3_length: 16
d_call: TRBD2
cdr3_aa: CASRLEVAGGTDTQYF
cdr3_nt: TGCGCCAGCAGACTGGAGGTCGCGGGGGGCACAGATACGCAGTATTTT

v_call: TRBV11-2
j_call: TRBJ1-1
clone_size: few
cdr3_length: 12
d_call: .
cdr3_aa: CASSPMNTEAFF
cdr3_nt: TGTGCCAGCAGCCCTATGAACACTGAAGCTTTCTTT

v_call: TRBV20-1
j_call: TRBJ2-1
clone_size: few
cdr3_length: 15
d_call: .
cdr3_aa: CSARDRPGRYNEQFF
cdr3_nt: TGCAGTGCTAGAGATCGCCCGGGGCGGTACAATGAGCAGTTCTTC

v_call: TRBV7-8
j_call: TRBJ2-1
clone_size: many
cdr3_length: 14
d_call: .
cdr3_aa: CASSFGGAHNEQFF
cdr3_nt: TGTGCCAGCAGCTTTGGGGGGGCGCACAATGAGCAGTTCTTC